The 13 T cell receptor beta chains listed next were all sequenced from one sample in a study of T cells after yellow fever vaccination (dated by TCRdb to the late 2010s). Library method: 5' RACE. Sequencing instrument: Illumina HiSeq 2500. The public reads were reprocessed in TCRdb via fastp at Q25 and MiXCR, keeping in-frame beta chains. Each record represents a unique CDR3 protein, reported with the most common genes and DNA among its rows. The sample table contains 20,000 to 25,000 distinct CDR3 sequences; only one count was recorded for roughly 3.4% of them. Together, the top ten hold 0.75% to 1% of the sample. In light of the paper, this sample's treatment or condition label describes: live attenuated yellow fever vaccine strain. The sample here was PBMCs, either bulk or a sorted T-cell subset (CD4+, CD8+, memory, or dextramer-sorted; not recorded which), taken about 49 days after the first yellow fever vaccination. These receptors all come from a man between 18 and 35 years old who received the YFV17D yellow fever vaccine.

This clonotype came up many times. The chain joins TRBV2 to TRBJ2-5, with a tentative D call TRBD1 (5 bases). Germline values: CDR1 SNHLY, CDR2 FYNNEI. V shed 7 bases and J shed 4 bases, with 13 bases lying between them. The CDR3 has 13 amino acids. The CDR3 nucleotides are TGTGCCAGCAAGGGGAAATGGCTAGAGACCCAGTACTTC. This encodes CASKGKWLETQYF. Looking up the rest from reference TRBV2 and TRBJ2-5 gives the full variable domain: EPEVTQTPSHQVTQMGQEVILRCVPISNHLYFYWYRQILGQKVEFLVSFYNNEISEKSEIFDDQFSVERPDGSNFTLKIRSTKLEDSAMYFCASKGKWLETQYFGPGTRLLVL.

This clonotype was recorded many times. The rearrangement uses TRBV7-2 and TRBJ1-1, with D tentatively TRBD1 (5 bases). Germline CDR1 reads SGHTA; CDR2 reads FQGNSA. V lost 5 bases and J 0 bases, leaving 10 bases between the germline ends. The CDR3 extends over 14 amino acids. The DNA of the CDR3 is TGTGCCAGCAGCCGCGGGGGGATGAACACTGAAGCTTTCTTT. Residues: CASSRGGMNTEAFF.

This chain links TRBV11-2 with TRBJ2-2; D is unclear. Trimming removed 4 bases from V and 5 bases from J, with 23 bases in between. CDR3 length equals 18 residues. In germline, CDR1 is SGHAT, CDR2 FQNNGV. Here the CDR3 reads CASSSQRCRYERTGELFF. The DNA of the CDR3 is TGTGCCAGCAGCTCCCAGAGATGTAGGTACGAGAGAACCGGGGAGCTGTTTTTT.

At least ten counts were recorded for this clonotype. The chain is built from TRBV20-1 and TRBJ2-2; 8 nucleotides align to TRBD2. The CDR3 totals 18 residues. Trimming cost V 6 bases and J 5 bases; bases outside gene matches: 20. Germline lookup yields CDR1 DFQATT and CDR2 SNEGSKA (reference sequence). The DNA for the CDR3 is TGCAGTGCCCAGAAGGCCCCCTTTTCCAGCGGGGGTACCGGGGAGCTGTTTTTT. This translates into CSAQKAPFSSGGTGELFF.

This clonotype was recorded many times. This rearrangement joins TRBV7-2 to TRBJ2-3; D is ambiguous. CDR3 size: 12 residues. Germline CDR1 SGHTA, CDR2 FQGNSA. The germline V and J ends were trimmed by 5 bases and 2 bases, with 5 bases remaining between them. The CDR3 loop is CASSDNTDTQYF. The CDR3, as DNA: TGTGCCAGCAGCGATAACACAGATACGCAGTATTTT.

This clonotype was seen at least ten times. In DNA form, the CDR3 reads TGTGCCAGCAGCTCGTGGACGGCAAATGAAAAACTGTTTTTT. It translates to CASSSWTANEKLFF. The chain employs TRBV5-6 and TRBJ1-4; D remains unclear. The CDR3 spans 14 residues. Germline loops: CDR1 SGHDT, CDR2 YYEEEE. V was pared by 3 bases and J by 5 bases, with 11 bases between.

There are many counts of this clonotype. The genes are TRBV27 and TRBJ2-3, with 8 bases lining up with TRBD1. From germline, CDR1 is MNHEY and CDR2 SMNVEV (reference sequence). This CDR3 region has 15 residues. With V trimmed by 3 bases and J by 0 bases, 2 bases remained unmatched. This CDR3 reads CASSFRQGSTDTQYF. DNA of the CDR3: TGTGCCAGCAGTTTCCGACAGGGGAGCACAGATACGCAGTATTTT.

This clonotype appeared many times. This CDR3 reads CASSVRAAEKEKLFF. CDR3 sequence (DNA): TGTGCCAGCAGCGTGAGGGCAGCAGAGAAGGAAAAACTGTTTTTT. The chain joins TRBV7-9 to TRBJ1-4; D remains ambiguous. With 5 bases removed from V and 8 bases from J, the gap between germline ends came to 18 bases. The germline V gene has CDR1 SEHNR and CDR2 FQNEAQ (reference sequence). This CDR3 comprises 15 residues.

This clonotype has at least ten counts. The chain has TRBV7-2 and TRBJ2-3; D not resolved. Germline V gives CDR1 SGHTA, CDR2 FQGNSA. The germline V and J ends were trimmed by 3 bases and 6 bases, with 7 bases remaining between them. The CDR3 has 12 residues. Written as DNA, the CDR3 is TGTGCCAGCAGCTTCAGAGAGGATACGCAGTATTTT. The encoded protein is CASSFREDTQYF.

This clonotype was detected ten times or more. The chain couples TRBV5-1 to TRBJ2-5; the D gene is possibly TRBD2 (6 bases). From germline, CDR1 is SGHRS and CDR2 YFSETQ. The CDR3 covers 13 residues. V dropped 3 bases and J dropped 2 bases, with 8 bases sitting between them. The CDR3 nucleotides are TGCGCCAGCAGCTCGGGGGTACAAGAGACCCAGTACTTC. Translation: CASSSGVQETQYF.

This clonotype was seen a handful of times. The chain is built from TRBV4-1 and TRBJ2-4; D is ambiguous. Between the trimmed V and J ends, which lost 0 bases and 4 bases, there was a span of 10 bases. The CDR3 consists of 15 residues. From germline, CDR1 is MGHRA and CDR2 YSYEKL. In DNA, the CDR3 is TGCGCCAGCAGCCAAGACGGGTGGGATAAAAACATTCAGTACTTC. This sequence encodes CASSQDGWDKNIQYF.

There are many counts of this clonotype. This chain links TRBV12-3 or TRBV12-4 with TRBJ2-2; possible D gene TRBD1, 6 bases. V lost 5 bases and J 8 bases, leaving 15 bases between the germline ends. This CDR3 has 14 amino acids. The CDR3 DNA reads TGTGCCAGCAGTACCCAGGGGACGACGGGGGAGCTGTTTTTT. Its translation: CASSTQGTTGELFF.

This clonotype came up many times. V gene TRBV20-1 combines with J gene TRBJ1-5; TRBD1 agrees at 9 bases. The CDR3 has 16 amino acids. Germline loops: CDR1 DFQATT, CDR2 SNEGSKA (reference sequence). V lost 6 bases and J lost 7; bases outside the gene matches: 16. The CDR3 nucleotides read TGCAGTGCCTACTATCGCGACAGGGGGGCAGAGCAGCCCCAGCATTTT. The encoded protein is CSAYYRDRGAEQPQHF.